Presented here are 28 T cell receptor beta chains from one specimen sequenced in a study of a mutant IDH1 vaccine in newly diagnosed glioma. Libraries were prepared by immunoSEQ multiplex PCR; TCRdb keeps only in-frame clonotypes and omits some of them. Of roughly 99,000 clones listed, 70% to 90% are singletons. Noted time point: baseline, week 1 (first vaccination visit). Indicated treatment: pre-vaccination baseline after standard-of-care therapy. The material was PBMCs, obtained from a glioma patient treated with radiotherapy, temozolomide or both. These receptors came from a woman between 50 and 59 years old with glioma.

V is TRBV18 and J is TRBJ2-5, with D maybe TRBD2 (6 bases). V shed 3 bases and J shed 4 bases, with 9 bases lying between them. The germline V gene has CDR1 KGHSH and CDR2 LQKENI. The CDR3 sequence is 13 residues long. CDR3 protein: CASSPRAGETQYF. Written as DNA, the CDR3 is TGTGCCAGCTCACCCAGAGCGGGAGAGACCCAGTACTTC.

This clone was counted once. The J gene is TRBJ2-2, the V gene TRBV5-1; 14 bases fit TRBD2. Per germline, CDR1 SGHRS and CDR2 YFSETQ. This CDR3 region has 19 residues. The junction had 6 bases not matched to a gene; V was cut back by 0 bases and J by 2 bases. CDR3 DNA: TGCGCCAGCAGCTTGGCGGGACTAGCGGGAGATCGAAACACCGGGGAGCTGTTTTTT. Residues: CASSLAGLAGDRNTGELFF.

The V and J genes are TRBV5-5 and TRBJ1-3, with D possibly matching TRBD1 (6 bases). The CDR3 extends over 15 amino acids. V dropped 0 bases and J dropped 4 bases, with 11 bases sitting between them. The germline gives CDR1 SGHKS, CDR2 YYEKEE (reference sequence). The CDR3 DNA follows: TGTGCCAGCAGCTTGGTACCAGGGGCCGGAAACACCATATATTTT. Its translation: CASSLVPGAGNTIYF.

The V gene is TRBV9, the J gene TRBJ2-1; 7 nucleotides agree with TRBD1. This CDR3 contains 15 residues. V trimming: 0 bases; J trimming: 6 bases; junction bases outside the gene matches: 6. Germline CDR1 and CDR2: SGDLS and YYNGEE. The CDR3 bases are TGTGCCAGCAGCGTAGGAGGGGGCGCCCTCAATGAGCAGTTCTTC. This codes for CASSVGGGALNEQFF.

This clone has just one count. The CDR3: CASSQAVGLAGETDTQYF. CDR3 DNA sequence: TGTGCCAGCAGCCAAGCAGTGGGACTAGCGGGAGAAACAGATACGCAGTATTTT. The chain uses TRBV4-2 and TRBJ2-3; TRBD2 matches 14 bases. Germline-derived CDR1 and CDR2 are LGHNA and YNFKEQ. The CDR3 loop spans 18 amino acids. Trimming took 1 base from V and 3 from J; bases not matched to a gene: 6.

This clone was counted a single time. This chain joins TRBV5-1 and TRBJ2-2; no firm D call. V shed 0 bases and J shed 5 bases, with 5 bases lying between them. CDR1 is SGHRS and CDR2 is YFSETQ in the germline V gene. The CDR3 length is 13 residues. The CDR3 region is CASSLESTGELFF. CDR3 in DNA: TGCGCCAGCAGCTTGGAATCGACCGGGGAGCTGTTTTTT. The full variable domain, with the rest looked up from reference TRBV5-1 and TRBJ2-2, is KAGVTQTPRYLIKTRGQQVTLSCSPISGHRSVSWYQQTPGQGLQFLFEYFSETQRNKGNFPGRFSGRQFSNSRSEMNVSTLELGDSALYLCASSLESTGELFFGEGSRLTVL.

This rearrangement joins TRBV19 to TRBJ2-1; D could derive from TRBD1 or TRBD2 (6 bases each). In germline, CDR1 is LNHDA, CDR2 SQIVND (reference sequence). The CDR3 length is 15 residues. Between the trimmed V and J ends, which lost 7 bases and 5 bases, there was a span of 18 bases. DNA for the CDR3: TGTGCCAGTACCCCCCGGGGGCTAGCGAACAATGAGCAGTTCTTC. Translating it yields CASTPRGLANNEQFF.

The chain combines TRBV30 with TRBJ1-2; D might be TRBD1 (6 bases). Trimming removed 3 bases at V and 8 bases at J, with 16 bases between. The CDR3 is 13 amino acids. Germline V CDR1 and CDR2: GTSNPN, SVGIG (reference sequence). The chain's CDR3 is CAWRDTTGRGYTF. The DNA of the CDR3 is TGTGCCTGGAGAGACACGACAGGACGAGGCTACACCTTC.

V gene TRBV19 combines with J gene TRBJ1-4; D call uncertain. The CDR3 totals 11 residues. CDR1 LNHDA and CDR2 SQIVND come from the germline V gene (reference sequence). V was cut by 9 bases and J by 6 bases, with 8 bases left in between. Here the CDR3 reads CASQVDEKLFF. The CDR3 DNA reads as TGTGCCAGCCAGGTGGATGAAAAACTGTTTTTT.

The rearrangement joins TRBV28 to TRBJ1-2, with TRBD1 matching 8 bases. The germline V gene has CDR1 MDHEN and CDR2 SYDVKM. The V gene end was trimmed by 3 bases and the J gene end by 7 bases; junction bases not matched to a gene: 10. The length of the CDR3 is 15 residues. The CDR3 here is CASSFEDREMGGYTF. CDR3 coding DNA: TGTGCCAGCAGTTTTGAGGACAGGGAAATGGGTGGCTACACCTTC.

J is TRBJ2-1 and V is TRBV14; no clear D. The CDR3 has 13 residues. The V gene's germline CDR1 is SGHDN and CDR2 FVKESK. Trimming shortened V by 4 bases and J by 4 bases, and 8 bases separated the two germline ends. CDR3 in DNA: TGTGCCAGCAGCCGTTCCCTATACAATGAGCAGTTCTTC. As protein: CASSRSLYNEQFF.

The V and J genes are TRBV6-1 and TRBJ2-3; 10 nucleotides line up with TRBD1. Germline CDR1 MNHNS, CDR2 SASEGT. With V trimmed by 6 bases and J by 6 bases, 0 bases remained unmatched. This CDR3 comprises 12 residues. CDR3 DNA sequence: TGTGCCAGCAGGGGACAGGGGGATACGCAGTATTTT. Translating gives CASRGQGDTQYF.

This rearrangement joins TRBV11-3 to TRBJ2-1, with 11 bases fitting TRBD1. Germline V gene sequence: CDR1 SGHNT, CDR2 YENEEA. This CDR3 is built from 20 residues. Germline trimming cut 5 bases from V and 4 bases from J; bases unmatched to any gene: 19. For the CDR3, the DNA is TGTGCCAGCAGCGAAGGGTCCGGGACAGGGGGATATGGGCCTTACAATGAGCAGTTCTTC. Translating gives CASSEGSGTGGYGPYNEQFF.

This clone occurred once. V and J are TRBV5-6 and TRBJ2-7, with D perhaps TRBD1 (7 bases). V lost 3 bases and J 0 bases, leaving 13 bases between the germline ends. CDR1 and CDR2 (germline): SGHDT, YYEEEE. The CDR3 has 15 amino acids. This CDR3 reads CASSWRQGGSYEQYF. The DNA for the CDR3 is TGTGCCAGCAGCTGGAGACAGGGAGGCTCCTACGAGCAGTACTTC.

V is TRBV11-2 and J is TRBJ2-7, with D tentatively TRBD2 (5 bases). V shed 0 bases and J shed 2 bases, with 8 bases lying between them. CDR3 length equals 14 residues. Germline values: CDR1 SGHAT, CDR2 FQNNGV. The CDR3 nucleotides are TGTGCCAGCAGCTTAGAAGCGGAGGCCTACGAGCAGTACTTC. This encodes CASSLEAEAYEQYF.

The chain uses TRBV9 and TRBJ1-4; tentatively, D is TRBD1 (6 bases). Germline V lookup: CDR1 SGDLS, CDR2 YYNGEE. Trimming shortened V by 2 bases and J by 2 bases, and 10 bases separated the two germline ends. The CDR3 covers 15 residues. This CDR3 reads CASSVGASTNEKLFF. Written as DNA, the CDR3 is TGTGCCAGCAGCGTGGGGGCGTCGACTAATGAAAAACTGTTTTTT.

The CDR3 coding sequence is TGTGCCACCGTAGGTGACACCTCTAACTATGGCTACACCTTC. Protein sequence: CATVGDTSNYGYTF. The chain is built from TRBV2 and TRBJ1-2, with no clear D. The ends were cut back, 10 bases at V and 0 bases at J, with 15 bases in the middle. Per germline, CDR1 SNHLY and CDR2 FYNNEI. The CDR3 contains 14 residues.

This clone showed up just once. The chain links TRBV6-1 to TRBJ1-4; no firm D call. Germline V gives CDR1 MNHNS, CDR2 SASEGT. This CDR3 region has 14 residues. V shed 3 bases and J shed 6 bases, with 11 bases lying between them. As DNA, the CDR3 is TGTGCCAGCAGTGATGGCGGTCTAGATGAAAAACTGTTTTTT. It translates to CASSDGGLDEKLFF.

This chain uses TRBV19 with TRBJ1-2, with D perhaps TRBD1 (6 bases). CDR3 length: 18 residues. CDR1 is LNHDA and CDR2 is SQIVND in the germline V gene (reference sequence). Deletions cut 2 bases from V and 1 base from J, with 20 bases between. In DNA, the CDR3 is TGTGCCAGTAGTATAATGGTCGAGGAGGTGGACAGTAACTATGGCTACACCTTC. Translated: CASSIMVEEVDSNYGYTF.

A single count supports this clone. The chain couples TRBV5-1 to TRBJ2-5; D possibly corresponds to TRBD1 (7 bases). Trimming left V 0 bases short and J 5 bases short, with 14 bases between. The V gene's germline CDR1 is SGHRS and CDR2 YFSETQ. CDR3 length equals 15 residues. CDR3 amino acids: CASSLGPPGGETQYF. The CDR3 coding sequence is TGCGCCAGCAGCTTGGGCCCTCCAGGGGGGGAGACCCAGTACTTC.

The chain couples TRBV12-2 to TRBJ2-7; the D call of TRBD2 is as the table states it, not checked on the DNA. TRBV12-2 counts as a pseudogene. This CDR3 is 15 amino acids long. CDR3 loop: CASRLATGSSYEQYF. CDR3 DNA: TGTGCAAGTCGCTTAGCAACGGGGAGCTCCTACGAGCAGTACTTC.

V usage is TRBV5-1 and J usage is TRBJ1-3; D ambiguous. Germline V gives CDR1 SGHRS, CDR2 YFSETQ. V lost 5 bases and J 0 bases, leaving 12 bases between the germline ends. This CDR3 is 15 amino acids long. CDR3 in amino acids: CASRDITASGNTIYF. The CDR3 nucleotides read TGCGCCAGCAGGGATATTACAGCCTCTGGAAACACCATATATTTT.

This sequence joins TRBV6-5 and TRBJ2-3, with 11 bases matching TRBD2. Trimming at V came to 3 bases and at J to 5 bases, leaving 4 bases not matched to a gene. Germline V gene lookup returns CDR1 MNHEY and CDR2 SVGAGI. The CDR3 runs 15 residues. The CDR3: CASSYRLAGKDTQYF. The CDR3 bases are TGTGCCAGCAGTTATCGACTAGCGGGAAAAGATACGCAGTATTTT.

This sequence joins TRBV10-3 and TRBJ2-7, with D possibly TRBD1 on 6 matching bases. The CDR3 contains 14 residues. Germline CDR1 reads ENHRY; CDR2 reads SYGVKD. The ends were cut back, 3 bases at V and 3 bases at J, with 12 bases in the middle. DNA of the CDR3: TGTGCCATCAGTGAACGGGACACGGTCTACGAGCAGTACTTC. Translation: CAISERDTVYEQYF.

The V call is TRBV7-2, the J call TRBJ1-2; 8 bases map to TRBD1. V trimming: 5 bases; J trimming: 8 bases; junction bases outside the gene matches: 13. Germline lookup yields CDR1 SGHTA and CDR2 FQGNSA. This CDR3 contains 15 residues. The CDR3 region has the DNA TGTGCCAGCAGCCCCTCACAGGGGGGGAAGTTGGGCTACACCTTC. It translates to CASSPSQGGKLGYTF.

The J gene is TRBJ1-6, the V gene TRBV6-6; D not resolved. The V gene's germline CDR1 is MNHNY and CDR2 SVGAGI (reference sequence). The CDR3 sequence is 16 residues long. V was pared by 2 bases and J by 6 bases, with 14 bases between. DNA of the CDR3: TGTGCCAGCAGTTACACCCCAGGATCGTCTAATTCACCCCTCCACTTT. Translated: CASSYTPGSSNSPLHF.

The V call is TRBV27, the J call TRBJ2-5, with 10 bases identical to TRBD1. The DNA end favors TRBJ2-7, so the J call may be wrong. Germline CDR1 reads MNHEY; CDR2 reads SMNVEV (reference sequence). This CDR3 region has 16 residues. The CDR3 loop is CASSLIGDRGLYEQYF. The DNA of the CDR3 is TGTGCCAGCAGTTTAATCGGGGACAGGGGACTCTACGAGCAGTACTTC.

V gene TRBV10-3 combines with J gene TRBJ2-1; 10 positions agree with TRBD2. Trimming cost V 4 bases and J 6 bases; bases outside gene matches: 3. Germline lookup yields CDR1 ENHRY and CDR2 SYGVKD. This CDR3 is 14 amino acids long. This chain's CDR3 is CAISGLAGGNEQFF. The CDR3 nucleotides are TGTGCCATCAGTGGACTAGCGGGCGGCAATGAGCAGTTCTTC.